This is a list of T cell receptor beta chains from one sample in a study of blood T cells in healthy people across ages. TCRdb redid the calling of the 5' RACE reads with MiXCR, one entry per CDR3 protein. The sample includes about 1,600,000 distinct CDR3 sequences, about 40% of them seen just once. The sample taken for sequencing was blood. These receptors came from a woman aged 18 to 35 in good health. The CDR3 runs from the conserved cysteine through the conserved F or W. A D gene is named only where the DNA matches it firmly. Only part of the rows carry a size: once, few, many, or a class if the clone is expanded.

V gene: TRBV6-4; clone size: .; J gene: TRBJ2-7; D gene: .; CDR3 protein: CASSDSQPWSRGRPYEQYF; CDR3 DNA: TGTGCCAGCAGTGACTCCCAACCCTGGAGCCGGGGCCGACCCTACGAGCAGTACTTC
V gene: TRBV2; clone size: .; J gene: TRBJ2-1; D gene: .; CDR3 protein: CARTPGENIQETQFF; CDR3 DNA: TGTGCCAGAACGCCAGGGGAGAATATCCAAGAGACCCAGTTCTTC
V gene: TRBV20-1; clone size: few; J gene: TRBJ2-7; D gene: .; CDR3 protein: CSARPSSSYEQYF; CDR3 DNA: TGCAGTGCTAGGCCCTCTAGCTCCTACGAGCAGTACTTC
V gene: TRBV7-9; clone size: .; J gene: TRBJ1-4; D gene: TRBD1; CDR3 protein: CASSLGQGSTNEKLFF; CDR3 DNA: TGTGCCAGCAGCCTGGGACAGGGGTCAACTAATGAAAAACTGTTTTTT
V gene: TRBV10-3; clone size: few; J gene: TRBJ1-2; D gene: .; CDR3 protein: CAISDPRGDSNYGYTF; CDR3 DNA: TGTGCCATCAGTGACCCTCGGGGGGACTCTAACTATGGCTACACCTTC
V gene: TRBV4-1; clone size: .; J gene: TRBJ1-1; D gene: .; CDR3 protein: CASSQETTSHEAFF; CDR3 DNA: TGCGCCAGCAGCCAAGAGACGACAAGCCATGAAGCTTTCTTT
V gene: TRBV20-1; clone size: .; J gene: TRBJ2-7; D gene: TRBD2; CDR3 protein: CSARDTSGRAGVPYEQYF; CDR3 DNA: TGCAGTGCTAGAGATACGAGCGGGAGGGCGGGAGTCCCCTACGAGCAGTACTTC
V gene: TRBV20-1; clone size: once; J gene: TRBJ2-2; D gene: .; CDR3 protein: CSARGGQRKTGELFF; CDR3 DNA: TGCAGTGCTAGAGGTGGCCAGAGGAAGACCGGGGAGCTGTTTTTT
V gene: TRBV18; clone size: many; J gene: TRBJ2-1; D gene: TRBD2; CDR3 protein: CASSPGLADYNEQFF; CDR3 DNA: TGTGCCAGCAGTCCGGGACTAGCGGACTACAATGAGCAGTTCTTC
V gene: TRBV12-3/TRBV12-4; clone size: .; J gene: TRBJ2-5; D gene: .; CDR3 protein: CASSLIGRGAETQYF; CDR3 DNA: TGTGCCAGCAGTTTAATTGGCCGTGGGGCAGAGACCCAGTACTTC
V gene: TRBV28; clone size: .; J gene: TRBJ2-6; D gene: .; CDR3 protein: CATRQDYGANVLTF; CDR3 DNA: TGTGCCACCCGACAGGACTACGGGGCCAACGTCCTGACTTTC
V gene: TRBV20-1; clone size: .; J gene: TRBJ2-5; D gene: .; CDR3 protein: CSARAIFSSETQYF; CDR3 DNA: TGCAGTGCTAGAGCGATATTTTCATCAGAGACCCAGTACTTC
V gene: TRBV9; clone size: .; J gene: TRBJ1-2; D gene: .; CDR3 protein: CASSERAGEGGYTF; CDR3 DNA: TGTGCCAGCAGCGAGCGAGCAGGGGAGGGTGGCTACACCTTC
V gene: TRBV11-2; clone size: few; J gene: TRBJ1-3; D gene: .; CDR3 protein: CASSLFLWGPGNTIYF; CDR3 DNA: TGTGCCAGCAGCTTATTTCTCTGGGGGCCTGGAAACACCATATATTTT
V gene: TRBV6-6; clone size: .; J gene: TRBJ2-7; D gene: TRBD1; CDR3 protein: CASSSRDRATYEQYF; CDR3 DNA: TGTGCCAGCAGTTCCCGGGACAGGGCAACCTACGAGCAGTACTTC
V gene: TRBV6-1; clone size: .; J gene: TRBJ2-3; D gene: TRBD2; CDR3 protein: CASSDYSGRTSDTQYF; CDR3 DNA: TGTGCCAGCAGTGATTATAGCGGGAGGACCTCAGATACGCAGTATTTT
V gene: TRBV2; clone size: .; J gene: TRBJ1-2; D gene: .; CDR3 protein: CASFRHQQADGYTF; CDR3 DNA: TGTGCCAGCTTCCGACATCAACAGGCCGATGGCTACACCTTC
V gene: TRBV20-1; clone size: .; J gene: TRBJ1-2; D gene: .; CDR3 protein: CSASLQANYGYTF; CDR3 DNA: TGCAGTGCTAGCCTCCAGGCTAACTATGGCTACACCTTC
V gene: TRBV4-1; clone size: .; J gene: TRBJ2-1; D gene: .; CDR3 protein: CASSQSHESVYNEQFF; CDR3 DNA: TGCGCCAGCAGCCAAAGTCATGAGTCGGTGTACAATGAGCAGTTCTTC
V gene: TRBV12-3/TRBV12-4; clone size: few; J gene: TRBJ2-1; D gene: TRBD1; CDR3 protein: CASSSTGAQFF; CDR3 DNA: TGTGCCAGCAGTTCCACAGGGGCGCAGTTCTTC
V gene: TRBV29-1; clone size: few; J gene: TRBJ1-2; D gene: TRBD1; CDR3 protein: CSVDGTGGYGYTF; CDR3 DNA: TGCAGCGTGGACGGGACAGGGGGTTATGGCTACACCTTC
V gene: TRBV20-1; clone size: .; J gene: TRBJ2-7; D gene: .; CDR3 protein: CSAVPAPDLSSYEQYF; CDR3 DNA: TGCAGTGCTGTCCCGGCTCCCGACCTTAGCTCCTACGAGCAGTACTTC
V gene: TRBV7-2; clone size: .; J gene: TRBJ2-1; D gene: .; CDR3 protein: CASKQSLSYNEQFF; CDR3 DNA: TGTGCCAGCAAACAGTCTCTCTCCTACAATGAGCAGTTCTTC
V gene: TRBV6-5; clone size: .; J gene: TRBJ2-7; D gene: .; CDR3 protein: CASSYRFGAPNNEQYF; CDR3 DNA: TGTGCCAGCAGTTACAGATTCGGGGCCCCCAACAATGAGCAGTACTTC
V gene: TRBV6-5; clone size: few; J gene: TRBJ2-1; D gene: TRBD1; CDR3 protein: CASNKGALYNEQFF; CDR3 DNA: TGTGCCAGCAACAAGGGGGCGCTTTACAATGAGCAGTTCTTC
V gene: TRBV29-1; clone size: few; J gene: TRBJ2-7; D gene: .; CDR3 protein: CSVEQGNSYEQYF; CDR3 DNA: TGCAGCGTTGAACAGGGTAATTCCTACGAGCAGTACTTC